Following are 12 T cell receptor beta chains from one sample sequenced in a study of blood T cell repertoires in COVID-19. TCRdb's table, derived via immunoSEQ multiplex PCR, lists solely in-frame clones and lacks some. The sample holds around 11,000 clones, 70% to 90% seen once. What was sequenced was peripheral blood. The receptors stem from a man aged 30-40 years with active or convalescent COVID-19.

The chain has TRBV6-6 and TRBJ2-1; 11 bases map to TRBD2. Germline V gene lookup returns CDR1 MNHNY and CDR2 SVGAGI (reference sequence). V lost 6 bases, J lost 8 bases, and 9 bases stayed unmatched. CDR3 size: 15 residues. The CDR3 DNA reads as TGTGCCAGCAGGGGGCGGCTAGCGGGGGGCCATGAGCAGTTCTTC. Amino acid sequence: CASRGRLAGGHEQFF.

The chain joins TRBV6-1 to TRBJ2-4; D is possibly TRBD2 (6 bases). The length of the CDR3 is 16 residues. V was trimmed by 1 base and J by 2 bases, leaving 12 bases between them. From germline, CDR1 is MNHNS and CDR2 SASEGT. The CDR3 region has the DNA TGTGCCAGCAGTGAAGGGGAGGACGGGCCCAAAAACATTCAGTACTTC. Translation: CASSEGEDGPKNIQYF.

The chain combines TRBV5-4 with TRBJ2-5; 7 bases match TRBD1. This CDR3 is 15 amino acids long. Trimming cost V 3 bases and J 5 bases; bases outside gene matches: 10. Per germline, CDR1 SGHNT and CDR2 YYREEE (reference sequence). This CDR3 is CASSSSSGGSETQYF. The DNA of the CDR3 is TGTGCCAGCAGCTCCAGTTCAGGGGGTAGCGAGACCCAGTACTTC.

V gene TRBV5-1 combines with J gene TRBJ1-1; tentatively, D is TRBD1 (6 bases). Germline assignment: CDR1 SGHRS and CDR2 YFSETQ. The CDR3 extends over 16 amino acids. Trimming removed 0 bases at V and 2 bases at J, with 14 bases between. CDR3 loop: CASSLVGALSNTEAFF. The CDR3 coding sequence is TGCGCCAGCAGCTTGGTGGGGGCCCTATCTAACACTGAAGCTTTCTTT.

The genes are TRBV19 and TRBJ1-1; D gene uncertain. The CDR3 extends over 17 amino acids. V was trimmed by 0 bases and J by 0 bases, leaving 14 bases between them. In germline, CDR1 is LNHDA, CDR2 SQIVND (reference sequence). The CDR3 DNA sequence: TGTGCCAGTAGTATAGATCAAACTCACGCCATGAACACTGAAGCTTTCTTT. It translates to CASSIDQTHAMNTEAFF.

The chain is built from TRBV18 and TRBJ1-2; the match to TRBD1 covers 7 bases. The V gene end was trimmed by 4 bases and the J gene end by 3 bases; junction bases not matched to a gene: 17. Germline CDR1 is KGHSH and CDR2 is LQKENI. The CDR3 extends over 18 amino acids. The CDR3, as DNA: TGTGCCAGCTCACGTTTCGGCAGGGGGATCGTGGATGACTATGGCTACACCTTC. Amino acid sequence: CASSRFGRGIVDDYGYTF.

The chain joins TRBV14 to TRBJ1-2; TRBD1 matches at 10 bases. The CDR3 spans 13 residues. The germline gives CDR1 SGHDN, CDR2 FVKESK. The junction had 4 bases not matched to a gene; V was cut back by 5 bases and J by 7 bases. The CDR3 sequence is CASSWTGGVGYTF. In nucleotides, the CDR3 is TGTGCCAGCAGCTGGACAGGGGGAGTTGGCTACACCTTC.

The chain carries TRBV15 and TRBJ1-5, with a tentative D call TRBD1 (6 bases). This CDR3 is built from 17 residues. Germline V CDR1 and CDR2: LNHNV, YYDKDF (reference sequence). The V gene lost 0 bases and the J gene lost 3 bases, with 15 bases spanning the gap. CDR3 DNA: TGTGCCACCAGCAGAGATCTGACAGGTGGGAACAATCAGCCCCAGCATTTT. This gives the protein CATSRDLTGGNNQPQHF.

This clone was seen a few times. For the CDR3, the DNA is TGTGCCATCAGTGTATCTGAGACCCAGTACTTC. Translation gives CAISVSETQYF. This chain uses TRBV10-3 with TRBJ2-5, with D unresolved. The CDR3 spans 11 residues. Germline V gene data show CDR1 as ENHRY and CDR2 as SYGVKD. V was cut by 4 bases and J by 5 bases, with 5 bases left in between.

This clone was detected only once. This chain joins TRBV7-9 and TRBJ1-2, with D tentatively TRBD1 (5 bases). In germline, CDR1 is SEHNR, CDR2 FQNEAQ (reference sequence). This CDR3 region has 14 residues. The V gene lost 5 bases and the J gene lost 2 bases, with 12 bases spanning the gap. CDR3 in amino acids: CASSPPGGNYGYTF. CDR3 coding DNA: TGTGCCAGCAGCCCTCCGGGGGGAAACTATGGCTACACCTTC.

The chain's CDR3 is CASSLTLRGANTEAFF. The CDR3 DNA is TGTGCCAGCAGCTTAACTCTACGGGGGGCGAACACTGAAGCTTTCTTT. The rearrangement joins TRBV5-5 to TRBJ1-1; TRBD1 might be the D (6 bases). This CDR3 spans 16 amino acids. V lost 2 bases, J lost 1 base, and 15 bases lay in between. Germline CDR1 reads SGHKS; CDR2 reads YYEKEE (reference sequence).

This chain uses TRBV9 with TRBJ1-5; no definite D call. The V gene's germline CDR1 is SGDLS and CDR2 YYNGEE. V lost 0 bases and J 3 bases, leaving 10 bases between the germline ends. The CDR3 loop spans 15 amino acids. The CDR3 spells CASSVAGDINQPQHF. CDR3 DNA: TGTGCCAGCAGCGTAGCTGGAGATATCAATCAGCCCCAGCATTTT.